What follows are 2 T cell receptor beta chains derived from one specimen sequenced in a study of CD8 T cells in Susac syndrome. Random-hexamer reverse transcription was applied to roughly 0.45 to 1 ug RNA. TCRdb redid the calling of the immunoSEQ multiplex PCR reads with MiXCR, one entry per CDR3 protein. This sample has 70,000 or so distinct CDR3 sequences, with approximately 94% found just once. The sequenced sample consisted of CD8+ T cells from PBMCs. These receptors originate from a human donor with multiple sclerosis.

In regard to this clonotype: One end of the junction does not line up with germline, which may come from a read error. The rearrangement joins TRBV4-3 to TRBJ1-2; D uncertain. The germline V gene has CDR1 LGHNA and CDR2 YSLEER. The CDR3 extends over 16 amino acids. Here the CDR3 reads CASTQEVFRANYGYTF. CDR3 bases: TGCGCCAGCACCCAAGAAGTCTTCCGGGCCAACTATGGCTACACCTTC.

The CDR3 DNA sequence: TGTGCCAGCAGTTTCCCGGATTCCTACGAGCAGTACTTC. Translating it yields CASSFPDSYEQYF. This sequence joins TRBV27 and TRBJ2-7; D unresolved. The CDR3 spans 13 residues. The V end was cut by 3 bases, the J end by 1 base, with 7 bases between. The germline CDR1 and CDR2 sequences are MNHEY and SMNVEV (reference sequence).